These T cell receptor beta chains were read from a single sample in a study of T cells in localized non-small cell lung cancer. Clones were read by immunoSEQ multiplex PCR, and TCRdb kept only the in-frame ones, dropping some. The repertoire holds around 2,600 clones, with 20% to 25% as singletons. The sequences come from lung tumor tissue, collected before any cancer treatment. Source of these receptors: a female donor of 60 years or more with stage I lung adenocarcinoma. Each CDR3 is given with its conserved first and last residue. D genes are given only for firm matches. Part of the rows lack a size; the others show once, few, many or a class for expanded clones.

TRBJ2-5 - - TRBV21-1 TGTGCCAGCGGATGGGGGCAGGGGGAGACCCAGTACTTC CASGWGQGETQYF
TRBJ1-2 - TRBD1 TRBV7-1 TGTGCCAGCACCACTCGACAGGGTTGGGGCTACACCTTC CASTTRQGWGYTF
TRBJ1-3 - TRBD1 TRBV5-1 TGCGCCAGCAGCTTGTCAGGGGGCATAAACACCATATATTTT CASSLSGGINTIYF
TRBJ1-2 many TRBD1 TRBV11-3 TGTGCCAGCAGCTCCCAGACAGGGGCCCTAGCTAACTATGGCTACACCTTC CASSSQTGALANYGYTF
TRBJ2-2 once TRBD2 TRBV5-1 TGCGCCAGCAGCTTGGGACTAGCGGGCACCGGGGAGCTGTTTTTT CASSLGLAGTGELFF
TRBJ1-2 medium-sized TRBD1 TRBV9 TGTGCCAGCAGCCCCCCCTCGGACAGGGGAGGGGGCTACACCTTC CASSPPSDRGGGYTF
TRBJ2-5 - TRBD1 TRBV11-3 TGTGCCAGCAGCTCCGCGACAGGGGGCCTAAAGACCCAGTACTTC CASSSATGGLKTQYF
TRBJ1-6 - - TRBV30 TGTGCCTGGAGCGCTGGACGGAATTCACCCCTCCACTTT CAWSAGRNSPLHF
TRBJ2-5 few - TRBV28 TGTGCCAGCAGTTTAAGTTTGAGGGCGGCTGAAGAGACCCAGTACTTC CASSLSLRAAEETQYF
TRBJ1-3 large - TRBV28 TGTGCCAGCAGTTCGTTCTTGTGGACAGATCTCTCTGGAAACACCATATATTTT CASSSFLWTDLSGNTIYF
TRBJ2-1 few - TRBV11-3 TGTGCCAGCAGCTTAGTAAGGGGGAAAATCTACAATGAGCAGTTCTTC CASSLVRGKIYNEQFF
TRBJ2-7 medium-sized TRBD2 TRBV6-8 TGTGCCAGCAGCAAAGGACTAGCGGACTCGGGGCAGTACTTC CASSKGLADSGQYF
TRBJ1-4 few - TRBV11-3 TGTGCCAGCAGCTTGGAGGTCACGGCAACTAATGAAAAACTGTTTTTT CASSLEVTATNEKLFF
TRBJ2-5 few - TRBV29-1 TGCAGCGTCGGAACCGGGAGCACGCAAGAGACCCAGTACTTC CSVGTGSTQETQYF
TRBJ1-5 - TRBD1 TRBV11-3 TGTGCCAGCAGCTTGGGACAGGGGGCCGGTCAGCCCCAGCATTTT CASSLGQGAGQPQHF
TRBJ1-1 - TRBD1 TRBV11-3 TGTGCCAGCAGCGAGGCCGGGACAGGGTTCACTGAAGCTTTCTTT CASSEAGTGFTEAFF
TRBJ2-1 - TRBD2 TRBV30 TGTGCCTGGATGTATGTTAGCGGGGCCTACAATGAGCAGTTCTTC CAWMYVSGAYNEQFF